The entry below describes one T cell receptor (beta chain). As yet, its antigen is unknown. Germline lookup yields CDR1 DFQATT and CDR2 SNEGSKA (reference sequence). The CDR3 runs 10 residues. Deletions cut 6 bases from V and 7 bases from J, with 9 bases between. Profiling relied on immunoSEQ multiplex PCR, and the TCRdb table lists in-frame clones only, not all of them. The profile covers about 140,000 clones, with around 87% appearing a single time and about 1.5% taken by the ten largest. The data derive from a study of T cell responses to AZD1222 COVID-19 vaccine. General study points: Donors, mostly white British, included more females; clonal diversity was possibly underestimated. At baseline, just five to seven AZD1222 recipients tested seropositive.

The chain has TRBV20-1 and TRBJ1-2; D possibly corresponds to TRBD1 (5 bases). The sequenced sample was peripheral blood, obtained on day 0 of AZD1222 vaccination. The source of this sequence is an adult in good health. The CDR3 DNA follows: TGCAGTGCCAGCGACAGTGGCTACACCTTC. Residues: CSASDSGYTF.